These 18 T cell receptor beta chains were sequenced from one sample in a study of cytomegalovirus exposure and HLA in healthy donors. Primers included in the PCR were 60 Vbeta and 13 Jbeta primers. Using immunoSEQ multiplex PCR, the repertoire was profiled, and TCRdb retains in-frame clones only, with some absent. The repertoire shows 150,000 or so clones; the top ten hold approximately 1.5%. The sequenced sample was PBMCs. These receptors all stem from a woman in her forties or fifties in good health and CMV-seronegative.

The chain links TRBV6-5 to TRBJ1-2; D is ambiguous. The V gene's germline CDR1 is MNHEY and CDR2 SVGAGI. V lost 1 base, J lost 3 bases, and 12 bases lay in between. This CDR3 has 15 amino acids. The CDR3 spells CASSYLRGLYYGYTF. DNA for the CDR3: TGTGCCAGCAGTTACTTGAGAGGGCTATACTATGGCTACACCTTC.

The CDR3 DNA is TGTGCCAGCAGGACAGGGCCCGGGGAGCTGTTTTTT. Translated, it gives CASRTGPGELFF. This chain connects TRBV7-8 to TRBJ2-2; TRBD1 agrees at 7 bases. CDR3 length: 12 amino acids. V lost 6 bases, J lost 6 bases, and 1 base stayed unmatched. CDR1 SGHVS and CDR2 FQNEAQ come from the germline V gene.

The chain uses TRBV7-8 and TRBJ1-5, with D perhaps matching TRBD1 (5 bases). V lost 1 base to trimming and J lost 9 bases, with 13 bases between them. This CDR3 contains 14 residues. Germline V gene lookup returns CDR1 SGHVS and CDR2 FQNEAQ. The CDR3 loop reads CASSLGSRVGPQHF. The CDR3 region has the DNA TGTGCCAGCAGCTTAGGTAGCAGGGTCGGGCCCCAGCATTTT. The variable domain in full, with the rest retrieved from reference TRBV7-8 and TRBJ1-5, is GAGVSQSPRYKVAKRGQDVALRCDPISGHVSLFWYQQALGQGPEFLTYFQNEAQLDKSGLPSDRFFAERPEGSVSTLKIQRTQQEDSAVYLCASSLGSRVGPQHFGDGTRLSIL.

V gene TRBV7-6 combines with J gene TRBJ1-5; no reliable D call. The germline V gene encodes CDR1 SGHVS and CDR2 FNYEAQ. V gave up 3 bases and J gave up 7 bases, with 13 bases separating them. The CDR3 runs 14 residues. The CDR3 loop reads CASSFAGEGQPQHF. The CDR3 nucleotides read TGTGCCAGCAGCTTTGCAGGAGAGGGACAGCCCCAGCATTTT.

The CDR3 reads CASSERLLNEQFF. CDR3 sequence (DNA): TGTGCCAGCAGTGAGCGGCTCCTCAATGAGCAGTTCTTC. The chain links TRBV6-4 to TRBJ2-1; no clear D gene. CDR1 MRHNA and CDR2 SNTAGT come from the germline V gene. V lost 3 bases, J lost 6 bases, and 9 bases lay in between. The CDR3 loop spans 13 amino acids.

The V call is TRBV28, the J call TRBJ1-5; D may be TRBD1 (5 bases). The CDR3 runs to 14 residues. Germline V gene lookup returns CDR1 MDHEN and CDR2 SYDVKM. Between the trimmed V and J ends, which lost 2 bases and 2 bases, there was a span of 7 bases. The CDR3: CASSLGGGNQPQHF. The CDR3 DNA is TGTGCCAGCAGTTTAGGGGGGGGCAATCAGCCCCAGCATTTT.

For the CDR3, the DNA is TGTGCCAGCAGCGTAGGTGGAACGCGGACTGAAGCTTTCTTT. Residues: CASSVGGTRTEAFF. The chain is built from TRBV9 and TRBJ1-1, with D unresolved. This CDR3 has 14 residues. Germline loops: CDR1 SGDLS, CDR2 YYNGEE. Deletions cut 0 bases from V and 5 bases from J, with 11 bases between. Variable domain in full (rest from reference TRBV9 and TRBJ1-1): DSGVTQTPKHLITATGQRVTLRCSPRSGDLSVYWYQQSLDQGLQFLIQYYNGEERAKGNILERFSAQQFPDLHSELNLSSLELGDSALYFCASSVGGTRTEAFFGQGTRLTVV.

The chain employs TRBV5-5 and TRBJ1-6; D is unresolved. Germline values: CDR1 SGHKS, CDR2 YYEKEE (reference sequence). The CDR3 totals 15 residues. The ends were cut back, 0 bases at V and 8 bases at J, with 12 bases in the middle. CDR3 sequence: CASSLGPQSHSPLHF. The CDR3 DNA is TGTGCCAGCAGCTTGGGGCCACAGTCACATTCACCCCTCCACTTT.

The chain is built from TRBV9 and TRBJ2-1; 7 nucleotides line up with TRBD1. This CDR3 is 16 amino acids long. The ends lost 3 bases at V and 6 bases at J; junction bases unmatched: 12. Germline V gene lookup returns CDR1 SGDLS and CDR2 YYNGEE. The CDR3: CASSAPGGQVGNEQFF. CDR3 in DNA: TGTGCCAGCAGCGCACCCGGAGGACAGGTGGGCAATGAGCAGTTCTTC.

The rearrangement uses TRBV7-2 and TRBJ2-1; D is unresolved. The length of the CDR3 is 12 residues. Looked up from germline, CDR1 is SGHTA and CDR2 is FQGNSA. The V gene lost 5 bases and the J gene lost 5 bases, with 7 bases spanning the gap. CDR3 sequence: CASSPLNNEQFF. CDR3 in DNA: TGTGCCAGCAGCCCACTAAACAATGAGCAGTTCTTC.

V and J are TRBV30 and TRBJ2-5, with D tentatively TRBD2 (7 bases). The V end was cut by 0 bases, the J end by 6 bases, with 14 bases between. CDR3 size: 14 residues. The germline CDR1 and CDR2 sequences are GTSNPN and SVGIG (reference sequence). The CDR3 DNA reads as TGTGCCTGGAGTGTACGGGGGGCCGTTAAGACCCAGTACTTC. Translation: CAWSVRGAVKTQYF.

This sequence joins TRBV19 and TRBJ2-7, with 8 nucleotides matching TRBD1. V shed 5 bases and J 4 bases; nucleotides not matched to a gene: 22. Germline lookup yields CDR1 LNHDA and CDR2 SQIVND (reference sequence). The CDR3 loop spans 19 amino acids. Here the CDR3 reads CASSPRISAGGSRPYEQYF. Written as DNA, the CDR3 is TGTGCCAGTAGTCCCCGAATCTCGGCAGGGGGCAGCAGACCATACGAGCAGTACTTC.

V and J are TRBV5-6 and TRBJ1-2; D may be TRBD1 (6 bases). Germline V gives CDR1 SGHDT, CDR2 YYEEEE. V dropped 2 bases and J dropped 0 bases, with 11 bases sitting between them. The CDR3 is 15 residues long. The CDR3 region is CASSLGTRTNYGYTF. CDR3 in DNA: TGTGCCAGCAGCTTAGGGACAAGGACTAACTATGGCTACACCTTC.

The chain uses TRBV6-5 and TRBJ2-5, with 7 positions matching TRBD2. V lost 5 bases and J lost 5; bases outside the gene matches: 8. Germline V gene sequence: CDR1 MNHEY, CDR2 SVGAGI. This CDR3 region has 14 residues. The CDR3 DNA sequence: TGTGCCAGCAGTCCAGGGACTAACATGGAGACCCAGTACTTC. Protein: CASSPGTNMETQYF.

J is TRBJ1-5 and V is TRBV11-2, with 9 bases that match TRBD1. CDR1 is SGHAT and CDR2 is FQNNGV in the germline V gene. This CDR3 contains 12 residues. With 5 bases clipped from V and 10 bases from J, the junction kept 3 bases outside the gene matches. The CDR3 spells CASSLTGGPQHF. The CDR3 DNA reads as TGTGCCAGCAGCCTGACAGGGGGTCCCCAGCATTTT.

The chain carries TRBV14 and TRBJ1-2; D not certain. The CDR3 contains 14 residues. Per germline, CDR1 SGHDN and CDR2 FVKESK. V was clipped by 0 bases and J by 2 bases, with 7 bases between them. The CDR3 protein is CASSQDPGNYGYTF. DNA of the CDR3: TGTGCCAGCAGCCAAGATCCGGGGAACTATGGCTACACCTTC.

This chain connects TRBV28 to TRBJ1-2; D remains unclear. Germline lookup yields CDR1 MDHEN and CDR2 SYDVKM. The CDR3 contains 14 residues. V lost 2 bases, J lost 4 bases, and 11 bases lay in between. The CDR3 loop reads CASSLRGSGYGYTF. The CDR3 coding sequence is TGTGCCAGCAGTTTAAGAGGATCGGGCTATGGCTACACCTTC.

This sequence joins TRBV7-9 and TRBJ2-3; possibly TRBD1 for D (6 bases). The CDR3 runs to 15 residues. The V gene's germline CDR1 is SEHNR and CDR2 FQNEAQ (reference sequence). Trimming stripped 1 base from V and 1 base from J, with 9 bases between. CDR3 in amino acids: CASSLGQVRTDTQYF. In nucleotides, the CDR3 is TGTGCCAGCAGCTTAGGACAGGTTCGCACAGATACGCAGTATTTT. Full variable domain (missing parts from reference TRBV7-9 and TRBJ2-3): DTGVSQNPRHKITKRGQNVTFRCDPISEHNRLYWYRQTLGQGPEFLTYFQNEAQLEKSRLLSDRFSAERPKGSFSTLEIQRTEQGDSAMYLCASSLGQVRTDTQYFGPGTRLTVL.